Detailed here is one T cell receptor (beta chain). Unmatched junction bases numbered 2, after V lost 2 bases and J lost 3 bases. CDR1 and CDR2 from the germline V gene are MNHNY and SVGAGI (reference sequence). The CDR3 is made up of 15 amino acids. The entry originates in a study of blood T cell repertoires in COVID-19. Study context: The samples span acute and convalescent COVID-19 from the United States, Italy and Spain.

Produced via immunoSEQ multiplex PCR; TCRdb's table is partial and in-frame only. Among under 350,000 clones listed, less than 90% were seen once. The chain is built from TRBV6-6 and TRBJ2-3, with 10 bases matching TRBD1. The sequencing sample was made of peripheral blood. This sequence originates from a human donor in a cohort sampled during active COVID-19. CDR3 sequence reads: CASSYGTGVTDTQYF. The CDR3 coding sequence is TGTGCCAGCAGTTACGGGACAGGGGTTACAGATACGCAGTATTTT.